Presented here are 3 T cell receptor beta chains from one specimen sequenced in a study of siplizumab effects on memory and regulatory T cells. Sequencing used immunoSEQ multiplex PCR; TCRdb keeps in-frame clones, though not all of them. The table includes 90,000 to 130,000 clones, approximately 92% detected once. The material sequenced was CD4+ T cells sorted from blood. Receptors were obtained from a human donor in good health.

The genes are TRBV21-1 and TRBJ2-3; the table calls TRBD2, which could not be checked here. TRBV21-1 is a known pseudogene. The CDR3 consists of 19 residues. CDR3 sequence reads: CASPREKGGGGESTDTQYF. CDR3 sequence (DNA): TGTGCCAGCCCGCGGGAAAAGGGTGGAGGGGGGGAGAGCACAGATACGCAGTATTTT.

This clone was seen a handful of times. As DNA, the CDR3 is TGTGCCAGCAGCCTGACAGTTACTGCTAACTATGGCTACACCTTC. It is translated as CASSLTVTANYGYTF. The J gene is TRBJ1-2, the V gene TRBV28; possible D gene TRBD1, 5 bases. In germline, CDR1 is MDHEN, CDR2 SYDVKM. The ends were cut back, 6 bases at V and 0 bases at J, with 14 bases in the middle. The CDR3 sequence is 15 residues long.

The rearrangement joins TRBV12-5 to TRBJ2-1; 9 bases align to TRBD2. Germline V lookup: CDR1 LGHNT, CDR2 FRNRAP. The CDR3 runs 15 residues. V lost 2 bases, J lost 12 bases, and 11 bases stayed unmatched. CDR3 sequence reads: CASGLSTSGQSGQFF. CDR3 bases: TGTGCTAGTGGTTTGAGTACTAGCGGGCAAAGTGGGCAGTTCTTC.